The clone carrying this T cell receptor beta chain showed up just a few times. No antigen is known for it. The data were produced by immunoSEQ multiplex PCR, yet TCRdb's version contains in-frame clones alone and is incomplete. Among 90,000 to 150,000 clones listed, 80% to 90% were seen once. This record comes from a study of T cell responses to AZD1222 COVID-19 vaccine. About the study: Second doses were pooled across both intervals (about 4 or about 12 weeks).

Study conclusions and caveats: Following two doses of AZD1222, Spike-specific TCR breadth and depth rose.

Germline V gene lookup returns CDR1 LNHDA and CDR2 SQIVND (reference sequence). V shed 9 bases and J shed 6 bases, with 12 bases lying between them. The CDR3 has 13 residues. The chain couples TRBV19 to TRBJ1-6; a possible D gene is TRBD1 (5 bases). This clonotype was obtained from an adult in good health. The specimen was peripheral blood, collected on day 0 of AZD1222 vaccination. CDR3 sequence: CASSGRGNSPLHF. The CDR3 DNA reads TGTGCCAGCTCGGGACGGGGTAATTCACCCCTCCACTTT.